A selection of T cell receptor beta chains follows, all from one sample in a study of blood T cell repertoires in COVID-19. Only in-frame clones appear in the TCRdb table, and some are missing; sequencing was by immunoSEQ multiplex PCR. Among a few thousand clones listed, roughly 84% were seen once. Sequenced material: peripheral blood. These TCRs come from a woman aged 80 or over with acute or convalescent COVID-19. Each CDR3 is given with its conserved first and last residue.

V,J,CDR3
TRBV10-2,TRBJ2-3,CASSQISGGGTNTQYF
TRBV3-1/TRBV3-2,TRBJ2-3,CASSPGRGGDTQYF
TRBV2,TRBJ1-6,CASSERQGVDSPLHF
TRBV3-1/TRBV3-2,TRBJ1-3,CASSQWGENTIYF
TRBV5-1,TRBJ1-1,CASSQRAWDTEAFF
TRBV19,TRBJ2-7,CASSPRPTVDEQYF
TRBV6-2/TRBV6-3,TRBJ2-1,CASSSVRDRARDEQFF
TRBV9,TRBJ1-4,CASSPAPEGVEKLFF
TRBV30,TRBJ2-7,CAWSGGQGIGEYF
TRBV2,TRBJ1-2,CASSEDGAYGYTF
TRBV10-2,TRBJ1-3,CASRADRTRGNTIYF
TRBV5-1,TRBJ2-1,CASSLGQGLLNEQFF
TRBV30,TRBJ1-6,CAWSVKVHVRQANSPLHF
TRBV20-1,TRBJ2-3,CSASRALTQYF
TRBV25-1,TRBJ1-1,CASRFASGSAFF
TRBV12-5,TRBJ2-2,CASGKGQSNTGELFF
TRBV7-3,TRBJ2-3,CASSLQPSGGMSTQYF
TRBV5-6,TRBJ1-3,CASSSTPGTAGNTIYF
TRBV19,TRBJ1-2,CASSIDEENYGYTF
TRBV5-5,TRBJ1-2,CASKPGTPNYGYIF
TRBV7-9,TRBJ1-6,CASSLPPSPLHF
TRBV9,TRBJ1-1,CASSPGQGRGGSSEAFF
TRBV6-5,TRBJ1-1,CASSLVGRGSSEAFF
TRBV11-2,TRBJ1-6,CASSRRAGGSSYNSPLHF
TRBV4-1,TRBJ1-4,CASSQVPTLGDEKLFF
TRBV5-6,TRBJ2-5,CARSWRGAGETQYF
TRBV2,TRBJ1-2,CASSDRRTIGYTF
TRBV28,TRBJ1-2,CASRAGTELNYGYTF
TRBV19,TRBJ1-1,CASSQQVDTEAFF
TRBV24-1,TRBJ2-3,CATSPGTGGVTDTQYF
TRBV5-1,TRBJ2-3,CASSLDTRDRETDTQYF
TRBV3-1/TRBV3-2,TRBJ2-5,CASSHWGEFQETQYF
TRBV6-5,TRBJ1-3,CASWQRSGNTIYF
TRBV10-2,TRBJ1-1,CASRADRQTEAFF
TRBV3-1/TRBV3-2,TRBJ1-1,CASRRGSEAFF
TRBV5-6,TRBJ1-5,CASSLGRNQPQHF
TRBV4-1,TRBJ2-2,CASSQATSSSFTGELFF
TRBV5-5,TRBJ2-5,CASSLVGTGKETQYF
TRBV5-1,TRBJ2-7,CASSLGTSGAAYEQYF
TRBV5-4,TRBJ1-1,CASSPWDSQNTEAFF
TRBV2,TRBJ1-1,CASTPEMNTEAFF
TRBV5-1,TRBJ1-5,CASSPNGGLQPQHF
TRBV11-2,TRBJ2-1,CASSLSGNEQFF
TRBV2,TRBJ2-7,CASSEGGTGAYEQYF
TRBV9,TRBJ2-4,CASSVGGPGGNIQYF
TRBV3-1/TRBV3-2,TRBJ1-2,CASSQGGTDGYTF
TRBV27,TRBJ2-2,CASSSGGSGTGELFF
TRBV19,TRBJ1-4,CATRDRGQTNEKLFF
TRBV2,TRBJ2-1,CASSLKVPGLAGVSYNEQFF
TRBV11-2,TRBJ2-1,CASRPSGGSYNEQFF
TRBV4-1,TRBJ1-3,CASSGGGNTIYF